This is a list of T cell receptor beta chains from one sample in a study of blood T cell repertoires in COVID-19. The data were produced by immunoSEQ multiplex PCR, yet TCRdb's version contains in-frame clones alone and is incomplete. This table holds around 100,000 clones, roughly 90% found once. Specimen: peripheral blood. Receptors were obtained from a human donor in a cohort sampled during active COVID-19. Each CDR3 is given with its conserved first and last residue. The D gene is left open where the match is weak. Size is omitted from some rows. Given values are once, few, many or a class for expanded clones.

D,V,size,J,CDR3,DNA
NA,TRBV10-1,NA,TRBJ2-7,CASLVEGYEQYF,TGCGCCAGCCTAGTTGAGGGCTACGAGCAGTACTTC
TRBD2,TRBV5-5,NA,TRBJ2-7,CASSAWTSYEQYF,TGTGCCAGCAGCGCCTGGACTAGCTACGAGCAGTACTTC
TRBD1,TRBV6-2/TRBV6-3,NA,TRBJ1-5,CASSSHWGGQGNQPQHF,TGTGCCAGCAGTTCCCATTGGGGGGGACAGGGGAATCAGCCCCAGCATTTT
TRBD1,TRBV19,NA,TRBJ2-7,CASSSGKTGAYEQYF,TGTGCCAGTAGTTCCGGGAAGACAGGGGCCTACGAGCAGTACTTC
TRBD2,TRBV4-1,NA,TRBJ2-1,CASSQAIAGRRYNEQFF,TGCGCCAGCAGCCAAGCAATAGCGGGAAGACGTTACAATGAGCAGTTCTTC
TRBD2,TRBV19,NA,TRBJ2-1,CASSPPGASGSNEQFF,TGTGCCAGTAGTCCCCCCGGGGCTAGCGGGAGTAATGAGCAGTTCTTC
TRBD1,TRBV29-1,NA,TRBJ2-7,CSVIRTGWNEQYF,TGCAGCGTAATCAGGACAGGGTGGAACGAGCAGTACTTC
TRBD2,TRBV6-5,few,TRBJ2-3,CASSYAGGPDTQYF,TGTGCCAGCAGTTACGCGGGGGGCCCAGATACGCAGTATTTT
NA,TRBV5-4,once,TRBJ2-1,CASSLGRSEQFF,TGTGCCAGCAGCCTGGGTCGGAGTGAGCAGTTCTTC
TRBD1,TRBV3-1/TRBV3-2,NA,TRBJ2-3,CASSQDGQGPLAQYF,TGTGCCAGCAGCCAAGATGGACAGGGGCCCTTGGCGCAGTATTTT
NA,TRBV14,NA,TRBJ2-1,CASRSSVRSYNEQFF,TGTGCCAGCAGATCTAGCGTTCGGTCCTACAATGAGCAGTTCTTC
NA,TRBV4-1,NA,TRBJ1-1,CASSQVYAGTEAFF,TGCGCCAGCAGCCAAGTTTATGCGGGCACTGAAGCTTTCTTT
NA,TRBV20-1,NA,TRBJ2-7,CSARPSYEQYF,TGCAGTGCTAGACCTTCCTACGAGCAGTACTTC
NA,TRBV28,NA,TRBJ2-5,CASRQADAGETQYF,TGTGCCAGCAGACAGGCGGACGCAGGGGAGACCCAGTACTTC
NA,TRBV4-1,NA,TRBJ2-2,CASSHGRDSERMFF,TGCGCCAGCAGCCATGGAAGAGACTCGGAACGGATGTTTTTT
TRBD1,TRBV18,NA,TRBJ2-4,CASSHPGQAPKNIQYF,TGTGCCAGCTCACACCCCGGACAGGCCCCCAAAAACATTCAGTACTTC
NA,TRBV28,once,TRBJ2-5,CASSPFSGSGETQYF,TGTGCCAGCAGCCCATTTAGCGGCTCTGGAGAGACCCAGTACTTC
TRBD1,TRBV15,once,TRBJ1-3,CATSLDRGSGNTIYF,TGTGCCACCAGTTTGGACAGGGGCTCTGGAAACACCATATATTTT
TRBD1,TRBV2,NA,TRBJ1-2,CASSDTGGLTYGYTF,TGTGCCAGCAGTGATACAGGGGGGTTAACTTATGGCTACACCTTC
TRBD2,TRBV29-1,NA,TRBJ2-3,CSVAGGTDYTDTQYF,TGCAGCGTTGCGGGAGGGACCGACTACACAGATACGCAGTATTTT
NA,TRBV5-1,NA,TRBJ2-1,CASSRTGVGEQFF,TGCGCCAGCAGCCGAACGGGGGTTGGTGAGCAGTTCTTC
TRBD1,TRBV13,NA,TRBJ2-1,CASSTVRDRGNNEQFF,TGTGCCAGCAGCACAGTCCGGGACAGGGGAAACAATGAGCAGTTCTTC
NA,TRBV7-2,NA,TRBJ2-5,CASSPTFRDLLETQYF,TGTGCCAGCAGCCCGACGTTCAGGGATTTATTAGAGACCCAGTACTTC
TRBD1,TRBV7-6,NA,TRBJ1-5,CASSPLGQGNQPQHF,TGTGCCAGCAGCCCGCTGGGACAGGGAAATCAGCCCCAGCATTTT
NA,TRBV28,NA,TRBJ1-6,CASSLWQNNSPLHF,TGTGCCAGCAGTTTGTGGCAGAATAATTCACCCCTCCACTTT
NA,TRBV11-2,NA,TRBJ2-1,CASSSRLSSYNEQFF,TGTGCCAGCAGCTCCAGGTTGAGCTCCTACAATGAGCAGTTCTTC
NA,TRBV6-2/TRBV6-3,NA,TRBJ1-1,CASRPREPRNTEAFF,TGTGCCAGCAGACCTCGCGAGCCGAGGAACACTGAAGCTTTCTTT
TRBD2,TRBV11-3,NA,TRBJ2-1,CASSSRTSGYNEQFF,TGTGCCAGCAGCTCCCGGACTAGCGGATACAATGAGCAGTTCTTC
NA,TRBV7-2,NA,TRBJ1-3,CASSLVGGGRTGNTIYF,TGTGCCAGCAGCTTAGTTGGCGGGGGGCGAACCGGAAACACCATATATTTT
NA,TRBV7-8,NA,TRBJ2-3,CASSLFETSTDTQYF,TGTGCCAGCAGCTTATTTGAGACTAGCACAGATACGCAGTATTTT
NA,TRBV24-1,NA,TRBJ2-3,CATSDPGLPMDTQYF,TGTGCCACCAGTGATCCGGGACTCCCCATGGATACGCAGTATTTT
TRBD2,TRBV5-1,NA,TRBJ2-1,CASSLLTSGGPYNEQFF,TGCGCCAGCAGCTTGTTGACTAGCGGGGGGCCCTACAATGAGCAGTTCTTC
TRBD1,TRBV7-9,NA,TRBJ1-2,CASSLAGDRFGYTF,TGTGCCAGCAGCTTAGCGGGGGACAGATTTGGCTACACCTTC
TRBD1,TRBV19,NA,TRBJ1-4,CASIDRGNEKLFF,TGTGCCAGTATCGACAGGGGTAATGAAAAACTGTTTTTT
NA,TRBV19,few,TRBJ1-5,CASNLLQGNQPQHF,TGTGCCAGTAATTTGTTGCAGGGCAATCAGCCCCAGCATTTT
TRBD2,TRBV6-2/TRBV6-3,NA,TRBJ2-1,CASSYPAGGREQFF,TGTGCCAGCAGTTACCCAGCGGGGGGTCGTGAGCAGTTCTTC
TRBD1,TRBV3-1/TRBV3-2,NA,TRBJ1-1,CASSQLLQGGTEAFF,TGTGCCAGCAGCCAACTGTTACAGGGGGGTACTGAAGCTTTCTTT
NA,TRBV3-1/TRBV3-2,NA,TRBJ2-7,CASQGGDYEQYF,TGTGCCAGCCAAGGGGGGGACTACGAGCAGTACTTC
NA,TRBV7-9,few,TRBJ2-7,CASSLVAGVYEQYF,TGTGCCAGCAGCTTAGTTGCGGGCGTCTACGAGCAGTACTTC
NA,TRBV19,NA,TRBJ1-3,CASSGVNRVISGNTIYF,TGTGCCAGTAGTGGAGTCAACAGGGTAATCTCTGGAAACACCATATATTTT
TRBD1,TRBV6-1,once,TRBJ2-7,CASSEYGQETYEQYF,TGTGCCAGCAGTGAATATGGACAGGAGACCTACGAGCAGTACTTC
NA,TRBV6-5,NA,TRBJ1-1,CASSYVSGFGDTEAFF,TGTGCCAGCAGTTATGTCTCCGGGTTCGGGGATACTGAAGCTTTCTTT
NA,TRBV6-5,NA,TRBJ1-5,CASSYGPGRPQHF,TGTGCCAGCAGTTACGGTCCGGGTCGGCCCCAGCATTTT
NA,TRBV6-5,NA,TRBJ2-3,CASTWTDSTDTQYF,TGTGCCAGCACCTGGACAGACAGCACAGATACGCAGTATTTT
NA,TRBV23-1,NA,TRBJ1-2,CASSQSGGFYGYTF,TGCGCCAGCAGTCAATCCGGGGGATTCTATGGCTACACCTTC
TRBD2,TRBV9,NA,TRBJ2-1,CASSSSGTYNEQFF,TGTGCCAGCAGCAGTAGCGGGACCTACAATGAGCAGTTCTTC
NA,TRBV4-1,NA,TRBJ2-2,CASSLGQTGELFF,TGCGCCAGCAGCTTAGGACAGACCGGGGAGCTGTTTTTT
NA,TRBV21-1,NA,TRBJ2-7,CASSPRTYEQYF,TGTGCCAGCAGCCCTAGAACCTACGAGCAGTACTTC
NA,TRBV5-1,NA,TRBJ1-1,CASSLVGGREAFF,TGCGCCAGCAGCTTGGTGGGAGGGCGTGAAGCTTTCTTT